The 21 T cell receptor beta chains listed next were all sequenced from one sample in a study of blood T cell repertoires in COVID-19. TCRdb keeps only in-frame clones here, not all; method: immunoSEQ multiplex PCR. Of 130,000 or so clones in the sample, roughly 90% were seen once. The sample consisted of peripheral blood. The source is a man aged 65 to 85 with active COVID-19.

The gene calls are TRBV7-2 and TRBJ2-1, with 9 bases identical to TRBD2. The trim removed 6 bases at V and 4 bases at J, leaving 7 bases unmatched. CDR3 length equals 15 residues. Germline CDR1 SGHTA, CDR2 FQGNSA. CDR3 DNA: TGTGCCAGCAGTCTTCTAGCGGGATCATACAATGAGCAGTTCTTC. Translating it yields CASSLLAGSYNEQFF.

The chain joins TRBV29-1 to TRBJ2-3, with 7 bases fitting TRBD1. CDR3 length equals 11 residues. Germline V gene lookup returns CDR1 SQVTM and CDR2 ANQGSEA. With V trimmed by 7 bases and J by 6 bases, 4 bases remained unmatched. The CDR3 loop is CSARQGDTQYF. The CDR3, as DNA: TGCAGCGCCAGACAGGGCGATACGCAGTATTTT.

J is TRBJ1-1 and V is TRBV18; D is possibly TRBD1 (6 bases). Germline assignment: CDR1 KGHSH and CDR2 LQKENI. V lost 3 bases and J lost 5, with 13 bases in between. There are 14 residues in the CDR3. The CDR3 DNA reads TGTGCCAGCTCACCGTACAGGGATAGGACTGAAGCTTTCTTT. Translation: CASSPYRDRTEAFF. Variable domain in full (rest from reference TRBV18 and TRBJ1-1): NAGVMQNPRHLVRRRGQEARLRCSPMKGHSHVYWYRQLPEEGLKFMVYLQKENIIDESGMPKERFSAEFPKEGPSILRIQQVVRGDSAAYFCASSPYRDRTEAFFGQGTRLTVV.

In its sample, this clone was seen a few times. CDR3 sequence (DNA): TGTGCCAGCACCCCCCCGGAGGAAGAGACCCAGTACTTC. Its translation: CASTPPEEETQYF. V and J are TRBV12-3 or TRBV12-4 and TRBJ2-5; D might be TRBD2 (5 bases). The CDR3 consists of 13 residues. Between the trimmed V and J ends, which lost 7 bases and 3 bases, there was a span of 12 bases.

The CDR3 region has the DNA TGTGCCAGCAGCTCCCAGGGGTCTGGGGCCAACGTCCTGACTTTC. This codes for CASSSQGSGANVLTF. V is TRBV5-5 and J is TRBJ2-6; possibly TRBD1 for D (6 bases). The ends were cut back, 3 bases at V and 1 base at J, with 8 bases in the middle. This CDR3 comprises 15 residues. Per germline, CDR1 SGHKS and CDR2 YYEKEE (reference sequence).

This clone has a single count. The rearrangement links TRBV19 to TRBJ1-1, with TRBD1 identical over 8 bases. CDR1 is LNHDA, CDR2 SQIVND, per germline (reference sequence). J lost 4 bases, V lost 6 bases, and 4 bases had no gene match. The CDR3 is made up of 13 amino acids. The CDR3 loop is CASRRTGSTEAFF. CDR3 DNA sequence: TGTGCCAGTAGGCGGACAGGGTCCACTGAAGCTTTCTTT.

This sequence joins TRBV5-1 and TRBJ1-1; TRBD1 is a possible D gene (6 bases). The CDR3 totals 14 residues. Germline CDR1 is SGHRS and CDR2 is YFSETQ. Trimming removed 0 bases at V and 2 bases at J, with 8 bases between. Here the CDR3 reads CASSLGGPNTEAFF. The CDR3 nucleotides are TGCGCCAGCAGCTTGGGGGGGCCAAACACTGAAGCTTTCTTT.

V gene TRBV30 combines with J gene TRBJ1-1, with D tentatively TRBD1 (5 bases). This CDR3 has 17 residues. V lost 0 bases and J 5 bases, leaving 22 bases between the germline ends. Germline CDR1 and CDR2: GTSNPN and SVGIG (reference sequence). CDR3: CAWSVLGTGAARTEAFF. Written as DNA, the CDR3 is TGTGCCTGGAGTGTACTAGGGACTGGAGCTGCGAGAACTGAAGCTTTCTTT.

This chain links TRBV30 with TRBJ1-1, with a weak D call TRBD1 (5 bases). Looked up from germline, CDR1 is GTSNPN and CDR2 is SVGIG (reference sequence). Trimming stripped 0 bases from V and 11 bases from J, with 28 bases between. This CDR3 has 17 amino acids. The chain's CDR3 is CAWSVGLDGSPQGVAFF. CDR3 bases: TGTGCCTGGAGTGTTGGTCTAGATGGTTCCCCCCAGGGCGTCGCTTTCTTT.

Only one count was recorded for this clone. The rearrangement joins TRBV6-1 to TRBJ1-1; 9 bases line up with TRBD1. Unmatched junction bases numbered 8, after V lost 3 bases and J lost 3 bases. Germline CDR1 MNHNS, CDR2 SASEGT. The CDR3 covers 16 residues. The CDR3 loop reads CASSDGDRVWDTEAFF. The CDR3 DNA reads as TGTGCCAGCAGTGATGGGGACAGGGTTTGGGACACTGAAGCTTTCTTT.

The chain has TRBV6-5 and TRBJ2-7, with D perhaps matching TRBD2 (6 bases). Trimming pared 0 bases from V and 5 bases from J, leaving 8 bases between. Germline values: CDR1 MNHEY, CDR2 SVGAGI. The CDR3 covers 13 residues. The CDR3 DNA reads as TGTGCCAGCAGTTACTCGGGACTTCACGAGCAGTACTTC. Translated, it gives CASSYSGLHEQYF.

V is TRBV28 and J is TRBJ1-1; D ambiguous. The CDR3 totals 14 residues. CDR1 and CDR2 from the germline V gene are MDHEN and SYDVKM. V lost 5 bases and J 5 bases, leaving 15 bases between the germline ends. The CDR3 protein is CASSPGGSPTEAFF. The CDR3 coding sequence is TGTGCCAGCAGTCCAGGCGGGAGTCCGACTGAAGCTTTCTTT. The variable domain in full, with the rest retrieved from reference TRBV28 and TRBJ1-1, is DVKVTQSSRYLVKRTGEKVFLECVQDMDHENMFWYRQDPGLGLRLIYFSYDVKMKEKGDIPEGYSVSREKKERFSLILESASTNQTSMYLCASSPGGSPTEAFFGQGTRLTVV.

The chain recombines TRBV30 with TRBJ2-6; 11 bases agree with TRBD2. V was clipped by 5 bases and J by 4 bases; unmatched bases: 10. Germline V gene data show CDR1 as GTSNPN and CDR2 as SVGIG (reference sequence). CDR3 length equals 17 residues. The CDR3 nucleotides are TGTGCCTGGGGGAAACTAGCGGGAGTGGCCGGGGCCAACGTCCTGACTTTC. It specifies CAWGKLAGVAGANVLTF.

The chain uses TRBV2 and TRBJ2-1; D call uncertain. The V gene's germline CDR1 is SNHLY and CDR2 FYNNEI. The CDR3 has 12 residues. Trimming removed 6 bases from V and 4 bases from J, with 7 bases in between. CDR3 in amino acids: CASRPRYNEQFF. In DNA, the CDR3 is TGTGCCAGCAGACCGAGGTACAATGAGCAGTTCTTC.

A remark on this clone: This same CDR3 is encoded by further DNA sequences in the sample. The J gene is TRBJ1-6, the V gene TRBV28, with 8 positions matching TRBD1. V lost 2 bases to trimming and J lost 7 bases; unmatched junction nucleotides: 1. CDR1 and CDR2 from the germline V gene are MDHEN and SYDVKM. This CDR3 has 14 residues. CDR3: CASSLDRGNSPLHF. The DNA for the CDR3 is TGTGCCAGCAGTTTAGACAGGGGCAATTCACCCCTCCACTTT.

The CDR3 DNA reads TGTGCCAGCAGGCCCCCTGGCGGTCCTGGCTACACCTTC. Its translation is CASRPPGGPGYTF. The gene calls are TRBV28 and TRBJ1-2; D ambiguous. The length of the CDR3 is 13 residues. CDR1 is MDHEN, CDR2 SYDVKM, per germline. Deletions cut 6 bases from V and 7 bases from J, with 15 bases between.

V and J are TRBV5-4 and TRBJ2-3; 12 nucleotides match TRBD2. The V segment lost 4 bases and the J segment 2 bases; nucleotides outside the gene matches: 8. Germline V lookup: CDR1 SGHNT, CDR2 YYREEE (reference sequence). The CDR3 covers 17 residues. CDR3 region: CASSRQGLAGPTDTQYF. In DNA form, the CDR3 reads TGTGCCAGCAGCCGACAAGGACTAGCGGGACCCACAGATACGCAGTATTTT. The full variable domain, with the rest looked up from reference TRBV5-4 and TRBJ2-3, is ETGVTQSPTHLIKTRGQQVTLRCSSQSGHNTVSWYQQALGQGPQFIFQYYREEENGRGNFPPRFSGLQFPNYSSELNVNALELDDSALYLCASSRQGLAGPTDTQYFGPGTRLTVL.

This rearrangement joins TRBV27 to TRBJ1-5; possibly TRBD1 for D (5 bases). Trimming shortened V by 4 bases and J by 5 bases, and 12 bases separated the two germline ends. Germline CDR1 is MNHEY and CDR2 is SMNVEV (reference sequence). The CDR3 totals 14 residues. CDR3 in amino acids: CASSSQAEDQPQHF. Here the CDR3 DNA reads TGTGCCAGCAGTTCACAGGCCGAGGATCAGCCCCAGCATTTT.

The V and J genes are TRBV19 and TRBJ1-1, with TRBD1 matching over 7 bases. The CDR3 contains 15 residues. J was trimmed by 1 base and V by 4 bases; bases with no gene match: 6. Germline CDR1 LNHDA, CDR2 SQIVND (reference sequence). The CDR3, as DNA: TGTGCCAGTAGTACCCCTCGGACAGGGAACACTGAAGCTTTCTTT. This encodes CASSTPRTGNTEAFF.

The V call is TRBV7-3, the J call TRBJ2-7; D perhaps matches TRBD2 (5 bases). Germline V lookup: CDR1 SGHTA, CDR2 FQGTGA. V lost 5 bases, J lost 7 bases, and 15 bases lay in between. The CDR3 runs 13 residues. The CDR3 spells CASSLPSRGEQYF. DNA of the CDR3: TGTGCCAGCAGCCTCCCATCTCGAGGGGAGCAGTACTTC.

CDR3 DNA: TGTGCCATCAGTGGTAGGACTAGCGGGAGTGGAGATACGCAGTATTTT. It is translated as CAISGRTSGSGDTQYF. The chain combines TRBV10-3 with TRBJ2-3, with TRBD2 matching 13 bases. V trimming: 4 bases; J trimming: 5 bases; junction bases outside the gene matches: 6. The CDR3 loop spans 16 amino acids. Germline lookup yields CDR1 ENHRY and CDR2 SYGVKD.